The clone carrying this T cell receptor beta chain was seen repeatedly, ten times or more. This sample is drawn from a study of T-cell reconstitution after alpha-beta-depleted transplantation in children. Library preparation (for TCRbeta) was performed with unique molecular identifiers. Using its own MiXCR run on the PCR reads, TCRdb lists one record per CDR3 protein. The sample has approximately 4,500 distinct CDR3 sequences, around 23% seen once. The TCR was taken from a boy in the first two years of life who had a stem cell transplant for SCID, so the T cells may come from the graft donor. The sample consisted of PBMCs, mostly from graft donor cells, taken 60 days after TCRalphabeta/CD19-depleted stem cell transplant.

CDR3 bases: TGTGCCAGCAGTTACGCAAGAGGCTATGGCTACACCTTC. It yields the protein CASSYARGYGYTF. This chain uses TRBV6-5 with TRBJ1-2; D call uncertain. The germline gives CDR1 MNHEY, CDR2 SVGAGI. Trimming left V 2 bases short and J 4 bases short, with 8 bases between. The CDR3 totals 13 residues.